These 3 T cell receptor beta chains came from one sample sequenced in a study of ipilimumab plus nivolumab after autologous stem cell transplantation. The protocol was immunoSEQ multiplex PCR, while the TCRdb copy is restricted to in-frame clones and leaves out a portion. Here the sample spans roughly 15,000 clones, about 80% being singletons. The source was PBMCs, collected in a trial of ipilimumab plus nivolumab as post-transplant consolidation. The source of these receptors is a male donor with diffuse large B-cell lymphoma.

The V call is TRBV9, the J call TRBJ2-2; 11 bases fit TRBD1. V was clipped by 3 bases and J by 6 bases; unmatched bases: 4. CDR1 and CDR2 from the germline V gene are SGDLS and YYNGEE. This CDR3 contains 15 residues. This CDR3 reads CASSGGQGVSGELFF. The CDR3 coding sequence is TGTGCCAGCAGCGGGGGACAGGGGGTGTCCGGGGAGCTGTTTTTT.

The chain is built from TRBV28 and TRBJ1-1; maybe TRBD1 (6 bases). Germline loops: CDR1 MDHEN, CDR2 SYDVKM. Trimming took 2 bases from V and 5 from J, leaving 15 bases between them. This CDR3 has 15 residues. DNA for the CDR3: TGTGCCAGCAGTTTACCCCGGGGGCGCGAGACTGAAGCTTTCTTT. Translated, it gives CASSLPRGRETEAFF. The entire variable domain, with the rest obtained from reference TRBV28 and TRBJ1-1, is as follows: DVKVTQSSRYLVKRTGEKVFLECVQDMDHENMFWYRQDPGLGLRLIYFSYDVKMKEKGDIPEGYSVSREKKERFSLILESASTNQTSMYLCASSLPRGRETEAFFGQGTRLTVV.

This rearrangement joins TRBV4-2 to TRBJ2-2; D may be TRBD2 (5 bases). The length of the CDR3 is 16 residues. With 0 bases removed from V and 0 bases from J, the gap between germline ends came to 8 bases. Germline loops: CDR1 LGHNA, CDR2 YNFKEQ. The CDR3 coding sequence is TGTGCCAGCAGCCAAGATTGGAGGTCGAACACCGGGGAGCTGTTTTTT. This sequence encodes CASSQDWRSNTGELFF.